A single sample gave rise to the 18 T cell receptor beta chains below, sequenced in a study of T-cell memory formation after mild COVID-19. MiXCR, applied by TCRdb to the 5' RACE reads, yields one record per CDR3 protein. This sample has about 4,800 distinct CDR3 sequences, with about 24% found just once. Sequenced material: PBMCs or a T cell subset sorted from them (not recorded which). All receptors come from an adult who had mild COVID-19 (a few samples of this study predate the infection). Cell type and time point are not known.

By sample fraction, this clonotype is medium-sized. This CDR3 is CASSYNRGGGQPQHF. Written as DNA, the CDR3 is TGTGCCAGCAGTTACAACCGAGGAGGAGGTCAGCCCCAGCATTTT. J is TRBJ1-5 and V is TRBV6-6; D remains unclear. The V end was cut by 2 bases, the J end by 6 bases, with 14 bases between. CDR1 is MNHNY and CDR2 is SVGAGI in the germline V gene (reference sequence). The CDR3 is 15 amino acids.

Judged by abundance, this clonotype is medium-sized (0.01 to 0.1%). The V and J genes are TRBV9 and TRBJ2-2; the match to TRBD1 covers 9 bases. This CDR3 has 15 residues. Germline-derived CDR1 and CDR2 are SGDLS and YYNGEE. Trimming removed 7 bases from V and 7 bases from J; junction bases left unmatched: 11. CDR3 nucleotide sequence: TGTGCCAGCGGAACCGGGACAGGGTATAGCGGGGAGCTGTTTTTT. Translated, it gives CASGTGTGYSGELFF.

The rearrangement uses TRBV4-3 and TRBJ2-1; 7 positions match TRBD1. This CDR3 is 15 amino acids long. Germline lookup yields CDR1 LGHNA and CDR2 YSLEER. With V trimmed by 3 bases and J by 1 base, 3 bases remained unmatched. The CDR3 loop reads CASSHGTASYNEQFF. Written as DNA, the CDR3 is TGCGCCAGCAGCCATGGGACAGCGTCCTACAATGAGCAGTTCTTC.

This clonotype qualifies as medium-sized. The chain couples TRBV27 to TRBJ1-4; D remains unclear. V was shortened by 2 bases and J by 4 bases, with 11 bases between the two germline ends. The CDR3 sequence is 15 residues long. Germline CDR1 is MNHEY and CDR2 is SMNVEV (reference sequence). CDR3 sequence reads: CASSLGSTGNEKLFF. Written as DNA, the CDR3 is TGTGCCAGCAGTTTAGGGAGTACGGGTAATGAAAAACTGTTTTTT.

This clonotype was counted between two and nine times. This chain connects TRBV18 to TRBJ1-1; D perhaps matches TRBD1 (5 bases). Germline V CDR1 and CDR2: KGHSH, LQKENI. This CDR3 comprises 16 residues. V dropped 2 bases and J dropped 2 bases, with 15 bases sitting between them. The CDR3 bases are TGTGCCAGCTCACCATTGGCCTCTGGGGCCAACACTGAAGCTTTCTTT. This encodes CASSPLASGANTEAFF.

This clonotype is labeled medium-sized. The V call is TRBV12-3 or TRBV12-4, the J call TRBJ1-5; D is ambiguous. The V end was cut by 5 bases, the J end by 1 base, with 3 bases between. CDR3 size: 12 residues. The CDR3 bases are TGTGCCAGCAGTCCGAGCAATCAGCCCCAGCATTTT. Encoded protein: CASSPSNQPQHF.

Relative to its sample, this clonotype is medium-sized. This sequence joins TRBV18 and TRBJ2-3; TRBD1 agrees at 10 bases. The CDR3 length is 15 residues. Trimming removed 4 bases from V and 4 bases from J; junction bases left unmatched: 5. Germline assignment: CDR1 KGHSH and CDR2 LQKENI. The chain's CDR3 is CASSRDRGWADTQYF. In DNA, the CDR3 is TGTGCCAGCTCACGGGACAGGGGATGGGCAGATACGCAGTATTTT. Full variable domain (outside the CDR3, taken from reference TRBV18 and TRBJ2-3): NAGVMQNPRHLVRRRGQEARLRCSPMKGHSHVYWYRQLPEEGLKFMVYLQKENIIDESGMPKERFSAEFPKEGPSILRIQQVVRGDSAAYFCASSRDRGWADTQYFGPGTRLTVL.

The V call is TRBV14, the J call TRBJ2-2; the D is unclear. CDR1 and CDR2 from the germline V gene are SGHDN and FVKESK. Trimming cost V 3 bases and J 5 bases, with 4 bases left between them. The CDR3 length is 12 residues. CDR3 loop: CASSQGTGELFF. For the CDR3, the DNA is TGTGCCAGCAGCCAGGGTACCGGGGAGCTGTTTTTT.

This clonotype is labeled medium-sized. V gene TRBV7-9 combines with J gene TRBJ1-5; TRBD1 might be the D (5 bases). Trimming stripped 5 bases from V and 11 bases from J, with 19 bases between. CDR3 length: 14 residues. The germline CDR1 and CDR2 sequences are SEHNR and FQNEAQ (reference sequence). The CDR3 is CASSHDSYLSAQHF. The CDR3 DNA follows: TGTGCCAGCAGCCATGACAGCTACCTGTCAGCCCAGCATTTT.

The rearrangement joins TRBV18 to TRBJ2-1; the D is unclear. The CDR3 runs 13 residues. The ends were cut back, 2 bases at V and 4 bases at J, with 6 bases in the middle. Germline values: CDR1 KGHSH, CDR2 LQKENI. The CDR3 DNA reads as TGTGCCAGCTCACCAACACCGTACAATGAGCAGTTCTTC. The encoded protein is CASSPTPYNEQFF.

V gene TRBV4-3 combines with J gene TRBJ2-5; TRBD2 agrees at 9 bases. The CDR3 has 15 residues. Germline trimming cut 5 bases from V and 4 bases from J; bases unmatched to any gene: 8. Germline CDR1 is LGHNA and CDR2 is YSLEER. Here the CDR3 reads CASSAGTSIGETQYF. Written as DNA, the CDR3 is TGCGCCAGCAGCGCAGGGACTAGCATCGGAGAGACCCAGTACTTC.

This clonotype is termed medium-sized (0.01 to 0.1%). This CDR3 is CASSAAGADTQYF. CDR3 in DNA: TGCGCCAGCAGCGCCGCAGGGGCAGATACGCAGTATTTT. The chain links TRBV5-1 to TRBJ2-3; D is perhaps TRBD1 (6 bases). Germline CDR1 SGHRS, CDR2 YFSETQ. The CDR3 is 13 residues long. With 4 bases removed from V and 4 bases from J, the gap between germline ends came to 10 bases.

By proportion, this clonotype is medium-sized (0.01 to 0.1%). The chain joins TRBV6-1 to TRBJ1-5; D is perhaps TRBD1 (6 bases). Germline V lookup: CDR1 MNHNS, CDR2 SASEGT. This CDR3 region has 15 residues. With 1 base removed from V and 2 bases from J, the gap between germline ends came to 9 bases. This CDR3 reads CASSEGTVRNQPQHF. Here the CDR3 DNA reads TGTGCCAGCAGTGAAGGGACAGTGCGCAATCAGCCCCAGCATTTT.

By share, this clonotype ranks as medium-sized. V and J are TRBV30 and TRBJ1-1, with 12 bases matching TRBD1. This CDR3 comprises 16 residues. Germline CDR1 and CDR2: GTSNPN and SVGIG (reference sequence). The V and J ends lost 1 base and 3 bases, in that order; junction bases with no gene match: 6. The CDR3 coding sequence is TGTGCCTGGAGTGCCCGGGACAGGGGGCTTGACACTGAAGCTTTCTTT. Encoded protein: CAWSARDRGLDTEAFF.

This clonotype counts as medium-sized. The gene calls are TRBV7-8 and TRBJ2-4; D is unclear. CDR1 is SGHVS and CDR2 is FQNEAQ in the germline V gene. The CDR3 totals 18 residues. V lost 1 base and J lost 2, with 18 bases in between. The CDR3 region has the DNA TGTGCCAGCAGCTTAGTGGGTTGGTCTCCCGGGCCCAAAAACATTCAGTACTTC. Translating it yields CASSLVGWSPGPKNIQYF.

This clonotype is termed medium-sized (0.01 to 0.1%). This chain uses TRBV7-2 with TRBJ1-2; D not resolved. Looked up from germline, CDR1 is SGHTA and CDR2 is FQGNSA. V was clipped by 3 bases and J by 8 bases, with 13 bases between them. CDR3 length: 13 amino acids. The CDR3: CASSFGFGGGYTF. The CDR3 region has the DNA TGTGCCAGCAGCTTTGGGTTCGGAGGAGGCTACACCTTC.

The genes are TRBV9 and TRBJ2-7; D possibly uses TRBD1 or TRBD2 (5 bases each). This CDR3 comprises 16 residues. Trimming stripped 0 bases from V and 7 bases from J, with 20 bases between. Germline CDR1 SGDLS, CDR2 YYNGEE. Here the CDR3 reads CASSVAGGAGLGEQYF. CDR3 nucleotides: TGTGCCAGCAGCGTAGCTGGGGGAGCAGGACTTGGGGAGCAGTACTTC. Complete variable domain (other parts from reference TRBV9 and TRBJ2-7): DSGVTQTPKHLITATGQRVTLRCSPRSGDLSVYWYQQSLDQGLQFLIQYYNGEERAKGNILERFSAQQFPDLHSELNLSSLELGDSALYFCASSVAGGAGLGEQYFGPGTRLTVT.

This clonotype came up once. The CDR3 sequence: CASSFLAGGPYNEQFF. CDR3 nucleotide sequence: TGTGCCAGCAGTTTCCTCGCGGGGGGGCCTTACAATGAGCAGTTCTTC. This sequence joins TRBV12-3 or TRBV12-4 and TRBJ2-1; TRBD2 matches at 9 bases. V dropped 3 bases and J dropped 4; count of bases not matched to a gene: 7. This CDR3 has 16 residues.